This record looks at one TCR beta chain sequence and its context. The data originate from a study of blood T cell repertoires in COVID-19. CDR3 length: 16 amino acids. With 0 bases removed from V and 1 base from J, the gap between germline ends came to 13 bases. Looked up from germline, CDR1 is MNHNS and CDR2 is SASEGT. The data were produced by immunoSEQ multiplex PCR, yet TCRdb's version contains in-frame clones alone and is incomplete. The repertoire consists of 140,000 or so clones, with 80% to 85% occurring once and the leading ten covering less than 9%. Sequencing was done on a sample of peripheral blood. This clonotype originated in a man younger than 40 with COVID-19, enrolled during active disease. V and J are TRBV6-1 and TRBJ2-7; TRBD2 is a possible D gene (6 bases). The DNA of the CDR3 is TGTGCCAGCAGTGAAGCGTGGGGGGTTGTATCCTACGAGCAGTACTTC. As protein: CASSEAWGVVSYEQYF.